This TCR beta chain was retrieved from a study of cytomegalovirus exposure and HLA in healthy donors (dated by TCRdb to about 2017). In the study overall: In an earlier analysis of 550 to 750 of the donors, 276 Gb of sequence data and approximately 100 million unique TCR beta sequences from roughly 200 million T cells were reported. Roughly 300 gigabases of sequencing data and 70 million to 95 million unique TCR sequences made up an early release that covered 500 to 650 HLA-typed donors. Among the roughly 370 genotyped donors, around 79% belonged to the genetic ancestry cluster associated with self-reported Caucasian donors. The study aimed to test whether signatures of past pathogen exposure could be identified by cataloging public T cell receptors. Using immunosequencing, the study profiled T cell repertoires from around 670 subjects and related those repertoires to cytomegalovirus serostatus. Along with the roughly 610-subject first cohort, a separate validation cohort of around 110 different subjects was used. To predict cytomegalovirus infection status, the study combined high-throughput TCR immunosequencing, statistical association of individual TCRs with disease status, and machine learning. A later analysis re-analyzed previously published TCR beta repertoires from about 730 donors and added high-resolution HLA genotyping to study TCR occurrence patterns. Rather than drawing on any new phenotypic data, the later analysis identified candidate immune exposures from TCR beta sequences and the way those sequences occurred across donors. In an earlier analysis of 500 to 650 of the donors, high-throughput TCR beta sequencing was used to judge whether each TCR beta V gene segment behaved as functional or pseudogenic. Donor age, sex, ethnicity and CMV serostatus were collected together with the repertoire data. Genome-wide SNP genotypes for about 60% of the 666 donors were used in a later genetic analysis, which treated that subset as a discovery cohort. Every repertoire in the discovery cohort had been generated on one and the same sequencing platform. HLA typing covered class I and class II loci at four-digit resolution. The number of typed donors differed by locus: about 620-630 for A, B, C, DRB1 and DQB1; 500 to 550 for DQA1; 606 for DPA1; and about 450 for DPB1. Because of strong linkage in the cohort, roughly five DR-DQ haplotypes were treated as single units for association and clustering. Among about 360 genotyped donors of the cohort, an average of approximately 250,000 unique TCR beta nucleotide sequences were sequenced per donor, roughly 20% of them non-productive.

The cohort consisted of approximately 690 healthy bone marrow donors. Cohort members were all nominally healthy when sampled, although unrecorded immune exposures were likely present. The donor tested CMV seronegative and was one of the 352 seronegative cohort members. Each donor provided a peripheral blood sample, and peripheral blood mononuclear cells were used for TCR beta sequencing. Genomic DNA extraction from the blood cell samples was performed with the Qiagen DNeasy Blood Extraction Kit. From cysteine to phenylalanine, the CDR3 is 16 amino acids long. Just CDR3 DNA is preserved here, 48 bases in frame from base 1. The germline V gene encodes CDR1 MNHNS and CDR2 SASEGT. The germline V end is reduced by 0 bases and the J end by 1 base; junction bases left unmatched: 5. The library was generated by the immunoSEQ multiplex PCR assay. For the multiplex PCR, a mixture combining 60 forward primers for TCR Vbeta segments and 13 reverse primers for TCR Jbeta segments was used. The CDR3 region of rearranged TCR beta genes was amplified from genomic DNA with a multiplex PCR assay. The amplified TCR beta libraries were sequenced on the Illumina HiSeq System as 87-base-pair reads. On the study's bioinformatics: In a later analysis, tens of millions of unique TCR beta chains were counted across the 666 repertoires, and roughly 11 million of these chains were shared by at least two donors. To remove PCR and sequencing errors, raw reads were error-corrected and collapsed into unique sequences using a nearest-neighbor algorithm that merged closely related sequences. To assign V, D and J gene segments, CDR3 sequences were aligned to IMGT reference sequences. For a sequence to be retained, at least a six-nucleotide match to both a V gene segment and a J gene segment was required. Rearrangements were classified as productive when the CDR3 lacked stop codons and remained in frame with V and J, and all other rearrangements were classified as non-productive. CDR3 was defined by IMGT convention, running from the second conserved V-encoded cysteine to the conserved J-encoded phenylalanine. In an earlier analysis of some 550 of the donors, sequences lacking an unambiguous match to a single V gene segment were excluded. In an earlier analysis of 450 to 750 of the donors, a V segment was called functional when productive rearrangements were above 56.7%, and segregating when the standard deviation between donors exceeded 5%. A statistical classification framework was developed to diagnose cytomegalovirus status using the catalog of TCR beta chain sequences. A later analysis assigned V and J genes by comparing TCR nucleotide sequences with IMGT/GENE-DB human TR gene sequences. The TCRdist pipeline was used in a later analysis to assign CDR3 sequences and most-parsimonious VDJ recombination scenarios. In a later analysis, each TCR beta chain was defined by its CDR3 amino acid sequence together with its V-gene family, and reads without a unique V-gene family were excluded. As a way to deal with suspected cross-contamination and a sequencing artifact, a later analysis dropped 500 to 700 nucleotide sequences that were highly shared and had low generation probability. In a later analysis, a clonal expansion index was calculated for each public chain from normalized within-repertoire ranks of inferred template counts. Generation probabilities in a later analysis came from a VDJ recombination model fitted to out-of-frame rearrangements, and those results were checked against IGoR. In a later analysis, hypergeometric tests were used to score TCR-TCR, TCR-HLA and TCR-CMV co-occurrence, with a repertoire-size bias correction applied to TCR pairs. False discovery rates were estimated in a later analysis by permuting HLA or CMV assignments 20 times. In a later analysis, co-occurring TCRs were grouped using DBSCAN, with TCRdist sequence similarity added in when clustering inside HLA-allele-positive subsets. Co-occurrence clustering excluded repertoires with fewer than 30,000 or more than 120,000 public chains, plus five with anomalous nucleotide sharing. TCRdb mirrors the immuneACCESS table, restricted to in-frame sequences. Some clones are absent from its copies; in checked studies, under half trace to an unresolved V gene, and the reason for the others is unknown. For V, J and clone size, that table is used; D and trimming come from the DNA. The sample table contains some 200,000 clones; only one count was recorded for over 70% of them. The ten largest clones take up about 0.77% of the sample.

This clone appeared a single time. Its recognized antigen is unknown. Per-base qualities were not stored, and no clone one base away is much larger. What the study reported, not specific to this receptor: Presence/absence analyses assumed roughly uniform sequencing depth across donors, an assumption that may not hold. A later analysis reported that several top co-occurrence clusters appeared linked to parvovirus B19, influenza, CMV and Epstein-Barr virus. Because counts were too low, around 18 rarely observed V segments, including chromosome 9 orphons, were left out of the earlier analysis of about 500 of the donors. The classifier was reported to diagnose cytomegalovirus status with high specificity and sensitivity in both the original and validation cohorts. Specific HLA alleles were associated with 18,000 or so TCR beta sequences at a false discovery rate of 0.05 in a later analysis. In an earlier analysis of approximately 590 of the donors, most TCR beta V segments appeared in productive rearrangements about 87% or about 30% of the time, broadly matching IMGT annotations. Correlated functional status among segregating V segments might be attributable to linkage disequilibrium, but an unknown experimental factor could not be ruled out. According to a later analysis, TCR association rates differed among HLA loci, with DRB1 alleles showing the most associated TCRs and HLA-C alleles showing the fewest. In a later genetic analysis, fewer N-insertions in productive TCRs were reported among donors in an Asian-associated ancestry cluster than the 666-donor mean. A total of 150 to 200 TCR beta chains were listed by the study as associated with cytomegalovirus. Because some donors lacked HLA typing at each locus, the association tests relied only on the typed subset. The cohort was sequenced for TCR beta chains only, and without alpha or paired-chain data the features that could be detected were limited. In vitro tests confirmed that three of the cytomegalovirus-associated TCR beta chains recognize cytomegalovirus antigens. According to the authors, the approach could potentially be generalized to other disease states and immunological phenotypes. A further reported finding was that TCR beta sequences accurately predicted the HLA-A and HLA-B alleles for most subjects in the first cohort. Across donors, most TCR sequences were observed very rarely, whereas some public TCRs were present in many individuals. A cluster of highly shared sequence variants was judged likely to represent a technical artifact of the sequencing pipeline. Immune exposure information for the cohort was limited to CMV serostatus. Assigning TCR associations to individual alleles was difficult when HLA alleles, especially DR and DQ, strongly co-occurred. According to a later analysis, most CMV-associated TCR beta chains appeared to be HLA-restricted, and the HLA associations seemed to be driven largely by CMV exposure. Some IMGT-functional V segments, including TRBV6-2 and TRBV6-3, could not be distinguished by the 87-base-pair reads and were therefore excluded. In a later analysis, HLA-associated TCR beta chains were found to be more clonally expanded and to have lower generation probabilities than equally common non-associated chains. V-gene and J-gene trimming of TCR beta chains was associated with a missense DCLRE1C variant in a later genetic analysis, and the association was replicated in an independent cohort.

The receptor was isolated from a boy aged 2 to 10 in good health and CMV-seronegative. The chain was built from TRBV6-1 and TRBJ2-5; TRBD2 lines up with 7 middle nucleotides. The sample was PBMCs. Here is the DNA: TGTGCCAGCAGTGAAGCGCGAGCGGGGCCCCAAGAGACCCAGTACTTC. It encodes CASSEARAGPQETQYF.